This entry features one T cell receptor beta chain sequence. Its antigen is as yet unknown. 5' RACE with UMI labels generated the TRB cDNA libraries. TCRdb re-called the 5' RACE reads; every CDR3 protein appears as one record, without DNA. The sample table sets out 55,000 to 65,000 distinct CDR3 sequences. This entry is derived from a study of CXCR3-negative and CXCR3-positive naive CD8 T cells. Study-wide results and limits: Cryopreservation partially decreased CXCR3 expression, and most assays used fresh PBMCs. Naive CXCR3-positive cells had TRB CDR3s more hydrophobic than those of CXCR3-negative naive cells.

Sorting was done in triplicate for each CD8+ T cell subset (about 300,000 cells each). Naive CD8+ T lymphocytes were specified as CD45RO-CCR7+CD27+CD95-. Germline lookup yields CDR1 SGHVS and CDR2 FQNEAQ. This CDR3 spans 14 amino acids. The rearrangement joins TRBV7-8 to TRBJ1-5; TCRdb designates TRBD1, a call that cannot be tested without DNA. The sequenced sample consisted of naive CXCR3+ CD8+ T cells from blood. Subset noted: CD45RO-CCR7+CD27+CD95- naive CD8+ T cells expressing CXCR3 (TNR3+). The TCR was taken from a human donor in good health. Some clones in this sample may be carry-over from other donors' samples. CDR3 in amino acids: CASSYGQFNQPQHF.